The following is a T cell receptor (beta chain) sequence with its context. Its antigen is currently unknown. The data were obtained in a study of breast tumors, draining lymph nodes, adjacent tissues. Each CDR3 protein is one row after TCRdb ran MiXCR on the multiplex PCR reads. The sample carries 200,000 to 250,000 distinct CDR3 sequences, less than 40% recorded once. Study findings and constraints: The data were judged consistent with most tumor T cells coming from lymph node and expanding in tumor. Tumor TCR diversity was below lymph nodes but above nontumor tissue. That most tumor T cells come from lymph nodes remained unproven.

Samples came from axillary lymph nodes draining the breast cancer. The CDR3 loop spans 15 amino acids. V shed 11 bases, J shed 3 bases, and the junction held 9 bases outside the gene matches. The germline CDR1 and CDR2 sequences are SGHTA and FQGTGA. This TCR came from a female donor with breast cancer. Some clones in this sample may be carry-over from other donors' samples. Sequencing was performed on axillary lymph node tissue. V and J are TRBV7-3 and TRBJ2-1; 11 bases fit TRBD2. The CDR3 loop is CAVSASGGYYNEQFF. In DNA, the CDR3 is TGTGCCGTTTCGGCTAGCGGGGGGTACTACAATGAGCAGTTCTTC.